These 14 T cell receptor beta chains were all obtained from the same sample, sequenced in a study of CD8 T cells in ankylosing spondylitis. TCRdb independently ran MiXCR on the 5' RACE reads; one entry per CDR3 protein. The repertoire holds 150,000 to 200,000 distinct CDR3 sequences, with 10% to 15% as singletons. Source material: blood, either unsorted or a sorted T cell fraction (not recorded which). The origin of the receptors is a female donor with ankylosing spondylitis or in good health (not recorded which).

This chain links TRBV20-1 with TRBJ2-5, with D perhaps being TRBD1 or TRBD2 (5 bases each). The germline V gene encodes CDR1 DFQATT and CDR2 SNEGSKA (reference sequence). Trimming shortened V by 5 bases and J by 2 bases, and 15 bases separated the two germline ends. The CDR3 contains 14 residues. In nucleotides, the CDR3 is TGCAGTGCTCCACGGGGCCCCTATCAAGAGACCCAGTACTTC. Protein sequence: CSAPRGPYQETQYF.

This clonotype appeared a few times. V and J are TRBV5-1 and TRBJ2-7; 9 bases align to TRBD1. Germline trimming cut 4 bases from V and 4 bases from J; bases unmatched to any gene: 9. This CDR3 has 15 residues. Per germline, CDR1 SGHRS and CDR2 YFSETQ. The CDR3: CASSGGQGYSYEQYF. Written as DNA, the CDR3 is TGCGCCAGCAGCGGGGGACAGGGATATAGTTACGAGCAGTACTTC.

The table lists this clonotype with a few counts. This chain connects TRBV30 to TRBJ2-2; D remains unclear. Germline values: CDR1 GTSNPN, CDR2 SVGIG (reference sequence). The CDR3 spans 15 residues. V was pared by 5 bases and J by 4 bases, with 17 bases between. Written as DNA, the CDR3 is TGTGCCTGGGCCGGGTTAGTGGCCTCCACCGGGGAGCTGTTTTTT. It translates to CAWAGLVASTGELFF.

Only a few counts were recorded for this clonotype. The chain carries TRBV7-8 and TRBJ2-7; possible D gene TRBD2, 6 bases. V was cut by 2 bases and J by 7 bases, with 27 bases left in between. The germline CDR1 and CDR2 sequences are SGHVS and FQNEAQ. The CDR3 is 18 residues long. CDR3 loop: CASSLRAPGVAYRGEQYF. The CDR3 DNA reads TGTGCCAGCAGCTTAAGGGCGCCGGGGGTAGCGTACCGTGGTGAGCAGTACTTC.

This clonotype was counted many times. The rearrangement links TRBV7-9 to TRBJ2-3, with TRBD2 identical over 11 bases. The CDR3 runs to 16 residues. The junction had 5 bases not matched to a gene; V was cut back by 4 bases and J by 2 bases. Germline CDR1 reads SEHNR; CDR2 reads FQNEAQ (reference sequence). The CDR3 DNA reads TGTGCCAGCAGCTCCGAACTAGCGGGAGCCACAGATACGCAGTATTTT. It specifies CASSSELAGATDTQYF. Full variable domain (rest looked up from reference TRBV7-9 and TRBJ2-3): DTGVSQNPRHKITKRGQNVTFRCDPISEHNRLYWYRQTLGQGPEFLTYFQNEAQLEKSRLLSDRFSAERPKGSFSTLEIQRTEQGDSAMYLCASSSELAGATDTQYFGPGTRLTVL.

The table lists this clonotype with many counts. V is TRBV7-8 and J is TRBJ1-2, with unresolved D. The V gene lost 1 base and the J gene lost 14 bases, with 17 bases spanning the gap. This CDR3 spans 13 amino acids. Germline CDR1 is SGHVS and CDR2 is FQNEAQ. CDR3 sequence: CASSLEAAGKPTF. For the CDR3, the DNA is TGTGCCAGCAGCTTAGAGGCAGCGGGAAAACCGACCTTC.

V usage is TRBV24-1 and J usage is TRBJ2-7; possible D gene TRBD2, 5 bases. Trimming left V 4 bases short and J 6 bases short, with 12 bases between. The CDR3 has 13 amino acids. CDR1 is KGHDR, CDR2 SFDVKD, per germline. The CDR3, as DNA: TGTGCCACCAGTGACGCACTCGGACTCGAGCAGTACTTC. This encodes CATSDALGLEQYF.

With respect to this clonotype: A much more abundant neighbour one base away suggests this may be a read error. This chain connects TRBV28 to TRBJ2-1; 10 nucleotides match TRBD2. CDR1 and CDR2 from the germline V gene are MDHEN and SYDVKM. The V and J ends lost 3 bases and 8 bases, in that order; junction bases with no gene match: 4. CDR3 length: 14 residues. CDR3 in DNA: TGTGCCAGCAGTTTTAGCGGGAGGCCCCATGAGCAGTTCTTC. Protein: CASSFSGRPHEQFF.

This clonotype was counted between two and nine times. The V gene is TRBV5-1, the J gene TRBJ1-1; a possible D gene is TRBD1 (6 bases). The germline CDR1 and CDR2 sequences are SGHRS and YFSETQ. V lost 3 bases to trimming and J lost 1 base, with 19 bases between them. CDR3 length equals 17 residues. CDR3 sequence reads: CASSWGFRTATNTEAFF. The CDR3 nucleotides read TGCGCCAGCAGCTGGGGGTTCCGGACAGCCACGAACACTGAAGCTTTCTTT.

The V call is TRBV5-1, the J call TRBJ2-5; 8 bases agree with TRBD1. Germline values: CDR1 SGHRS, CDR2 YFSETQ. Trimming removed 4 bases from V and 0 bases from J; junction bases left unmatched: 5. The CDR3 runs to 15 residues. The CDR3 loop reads CASSQGTGYQETQYF. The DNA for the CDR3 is TGCGCCAGCAGCCAAGGGACAGGCTACCAAGAGACCCAGTACTTC.

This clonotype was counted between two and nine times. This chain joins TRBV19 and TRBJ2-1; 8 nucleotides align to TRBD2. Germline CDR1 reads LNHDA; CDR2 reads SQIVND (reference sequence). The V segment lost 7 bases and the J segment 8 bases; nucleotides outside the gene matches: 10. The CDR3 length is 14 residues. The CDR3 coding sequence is TGTGCCAGTACTCCAGCGGGAGCGGGGGATGAGCAGTTCTTC. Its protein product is CASTPAGAGDEQFF. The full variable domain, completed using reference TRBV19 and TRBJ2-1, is DGGITQSPKYLFRKEGQNVTLSCEQNLNHDAMYWYRQDPGQGLRLIYYSQIVNDFQKGDIAEGYSVSREKKESFPLTVTSAQKNPTAFYLCASTPAGAGDEQFFGPGTRLTVL.

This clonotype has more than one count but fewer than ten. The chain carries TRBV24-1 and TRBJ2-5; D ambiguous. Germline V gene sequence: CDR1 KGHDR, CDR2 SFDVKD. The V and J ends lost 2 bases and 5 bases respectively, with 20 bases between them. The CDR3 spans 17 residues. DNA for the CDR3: TGTGCCACCAGTGATTGGCCCTCTTTCAAGCTCCAGGAGACCCAGTACTTC. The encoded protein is CATSDWPSFKLQETQYF.

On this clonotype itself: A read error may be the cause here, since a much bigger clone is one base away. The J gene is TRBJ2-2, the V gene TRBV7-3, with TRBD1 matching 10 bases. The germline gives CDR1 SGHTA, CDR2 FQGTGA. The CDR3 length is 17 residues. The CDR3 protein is CACSPTPDRGRAGELFF. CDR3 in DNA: TGTGCCTGCAGCCCGACACCCGACAGGGGGCGAGCCGGGGAGCTGTTTTTT.

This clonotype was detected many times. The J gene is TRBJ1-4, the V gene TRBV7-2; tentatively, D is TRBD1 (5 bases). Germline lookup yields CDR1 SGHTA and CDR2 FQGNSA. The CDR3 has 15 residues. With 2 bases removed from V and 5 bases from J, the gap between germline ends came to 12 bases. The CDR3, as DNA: TGTGCCAGCAGCTTACTGTCGCGGGGGAATGAAAAACTGTTTTTT. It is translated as CASSLLSRGNEKLFF. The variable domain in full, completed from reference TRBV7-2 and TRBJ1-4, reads GAGVSQSPSNKVTEKGKDVELRCDPISGHTALYWYRQSLGQGLEFLIYFQGNSAPDKSGLPSDRFSAERTGGSVSTLTIQRTQQEDSAVYLCASSLLSRGNEKLFFGSGTQLSVL.